Reported below is one TCR beta chain. Repertoires were generated with immunoSEQ multiplex PCR, while TCRdb's copy carries only in-frame clones and drops some. This sample yields over 90,000 clones, of which around 90% are seen a single time; approximately 6% belongs to the top ten. Collection occurred without any documented infections or immune events in donors. This entry comes from a study of identifying expanded T cells in peripheral blood. The TCR was taken from a person between 18 and 69 years old in good health. Sequencing was performed on blood.

The CDR3 here is CASSLATHTDTQYF. The CDR3 bases are TGCGCCAGCAGCTTGGCCACTCACACAGATACGCAGTATTTT. This chain uses TRBV5-1 with TRBJ2-3; no reliable D call. The CDR3 is 14 residues long. CDR1 is SGHRS, CDR2 YFSETQ, per germline. V lost 0 bases, J lost 2 bases, and 7 bases lay in between.